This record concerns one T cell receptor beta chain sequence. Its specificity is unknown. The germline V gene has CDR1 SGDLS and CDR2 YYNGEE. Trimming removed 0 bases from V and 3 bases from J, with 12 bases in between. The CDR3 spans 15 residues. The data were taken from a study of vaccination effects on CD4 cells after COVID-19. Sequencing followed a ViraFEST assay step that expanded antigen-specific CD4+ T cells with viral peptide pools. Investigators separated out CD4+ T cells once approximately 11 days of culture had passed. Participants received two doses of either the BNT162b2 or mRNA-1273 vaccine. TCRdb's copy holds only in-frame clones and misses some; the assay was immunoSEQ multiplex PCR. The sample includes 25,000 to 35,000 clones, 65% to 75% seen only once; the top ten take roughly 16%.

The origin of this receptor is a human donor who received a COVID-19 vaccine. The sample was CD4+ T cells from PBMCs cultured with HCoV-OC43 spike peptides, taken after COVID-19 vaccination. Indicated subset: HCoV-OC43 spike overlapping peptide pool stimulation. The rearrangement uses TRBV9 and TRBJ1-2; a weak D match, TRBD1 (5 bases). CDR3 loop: CASSVVAGLHYGYTF. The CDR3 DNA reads TGTGCCAGCAGCGTAGTGGCAGGGTTGCACTATGGCTACACCTTC.